This T cell receptor (beta chain) was retrieved from a study of cytomegalovirus exposure and HLA in healthy donors. General study findings and limits: The authors confirmed in vitro that three CMV-associated chains were specific for CMV antigens. Previously analyzed data showed that most TCR beta V segments were productive at a frequency of about 87% or about 30%. Sequencing probably produced one cluster of sequence variants that were highly shared.

V was trimmed by 2 bases and J by 4 bases, leaving 9 bases between them. Germline assignment: CDR1 MNHNY and CDR2 SVGAGI (reference sequence). CDR3 length equals 14 residues. This clone has only a few counts. Its antigen is currently unknown. The primer mix had 60 Vbeta and 13 Jbeta primers. Produced via immunoSEQ multiplex PCR; TCRdb's table is partial and in-frame only. The table records about 130,000 clones, approximately 82% of them present only once. Input material: PBMCs. This clonotype was sampled from a boy aged 2 to 10 in good health and CMV-seronegative. The J gene is TRBJ1-3, the V gene TRBV6-6; D is unresolved. For the CDR3, the DNA is TGTGCCAGCAGTTACAGACAAGAGGGAAACACCATATATTTT. Protein sequence: CASSYRQEGNTIYF.